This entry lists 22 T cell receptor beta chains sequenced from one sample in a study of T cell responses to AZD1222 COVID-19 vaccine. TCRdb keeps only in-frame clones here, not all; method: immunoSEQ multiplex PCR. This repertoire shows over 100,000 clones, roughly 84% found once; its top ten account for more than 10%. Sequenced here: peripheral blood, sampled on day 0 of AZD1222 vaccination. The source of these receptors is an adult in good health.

CDR3 loop: CASSYSPKWEAFF. DNA for the CDR3: TGTGCCAGTAGCTACTCCCCTAAATGGGAAGCTTTCTTT. J is TRBJ1-1 and V is TRBV19, with no clear D. CDR3 length: 13 amino acids. The V gene lost 6 bases and the J gene lost 8 bases, with 16 bases spanning the gap. The germline V gene encodes CDR1 LNHDA and CDR2 SQIVND (reference sequence).

CDR3 DNA sequence: TGTGCCACCAGTGTCAGTAACTATGGCTACACCTTC. This gives the protein CATSVSNYGYTF. The V gene is TRBV24-1, the J gene TRBJ1-2, with D unresolved. The CDR3 consists of 12 residues. Germline-derived CDR1 and CDR2 are KGHDR and SFDVKD. V was cut by 5 bases and J by 1 base, with 4 bases left in between.

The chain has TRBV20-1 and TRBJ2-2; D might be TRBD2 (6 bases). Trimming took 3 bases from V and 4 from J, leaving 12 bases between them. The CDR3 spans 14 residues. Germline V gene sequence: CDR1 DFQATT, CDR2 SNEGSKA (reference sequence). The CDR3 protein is CSASRQGGTGELFF. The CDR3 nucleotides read TGCAGTGCTAGTCGGCAGGGAGGCACCGGGGAGCTGTTTTTT.

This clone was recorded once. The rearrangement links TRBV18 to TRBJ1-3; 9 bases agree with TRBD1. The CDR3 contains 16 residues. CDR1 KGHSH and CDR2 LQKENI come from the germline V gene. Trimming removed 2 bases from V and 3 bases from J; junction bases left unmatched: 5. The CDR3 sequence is CASSPRTGGYGNTIYF. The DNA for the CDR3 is TGTGCCAGCTCACCAAGAACAGGGGGCTATGGAAACACCATATATTTT.

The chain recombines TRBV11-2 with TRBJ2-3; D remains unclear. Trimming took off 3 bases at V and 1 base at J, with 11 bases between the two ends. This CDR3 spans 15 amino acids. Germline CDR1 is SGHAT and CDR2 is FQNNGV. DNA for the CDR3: TGTGCCAGCAGCTTGGAGACGATCCGCACAGATACGCAGTATTTT. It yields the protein CASSLETIRTDTQYF.

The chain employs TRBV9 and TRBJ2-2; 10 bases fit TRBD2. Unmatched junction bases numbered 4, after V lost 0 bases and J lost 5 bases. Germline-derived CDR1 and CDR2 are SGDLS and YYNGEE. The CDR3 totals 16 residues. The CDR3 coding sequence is TGTGCCAGCAGCGTAGGAAGCGGGAGGGTAACCGGGGAGCTGTTTTTT. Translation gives CASSVGSGRVTGELFF.

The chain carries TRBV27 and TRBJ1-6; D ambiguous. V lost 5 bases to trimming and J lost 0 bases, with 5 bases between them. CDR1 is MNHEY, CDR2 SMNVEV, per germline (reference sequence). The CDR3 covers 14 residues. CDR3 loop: CASSQSSYNSPLHF. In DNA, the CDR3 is TGTGCCAGCAGTCAGAGCTCCTATAATTCACCCCTCCACTTT.

The CDR3 is CASSLDQGSQETQYF. The CDR3 nucleotides are TGTGCCAGCAGCTTGGATCAGGGCTCCCAAGAGACCCAGTACTTC. This chain joins TRBV5-8 and TRBJ2-5; maybe TRBD1 (5 bases). Looked up from germline, CDR1 is SGHTS and CDR2 is YDEGEE. The V end lost 0 bases, the J end lost 1 base, and 10 bases lay between the germline ends. This CDR3 contains 15 residues.

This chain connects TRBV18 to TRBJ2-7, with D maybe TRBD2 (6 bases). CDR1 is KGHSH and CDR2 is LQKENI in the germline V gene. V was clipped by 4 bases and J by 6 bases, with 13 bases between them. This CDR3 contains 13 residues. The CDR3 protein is CASSRDSGREQYF. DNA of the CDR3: TGTGCCAGCTCACGGGACTCTGGCCGCGAGCAGTACTTC.

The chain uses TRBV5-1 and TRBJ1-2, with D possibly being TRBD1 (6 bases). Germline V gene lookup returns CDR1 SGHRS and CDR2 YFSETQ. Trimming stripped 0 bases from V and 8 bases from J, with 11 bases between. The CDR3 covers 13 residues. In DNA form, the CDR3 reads TGCGCCAGCAGCTTGGTTCAGGGGCAAGGCTACACCTTC. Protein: CASSLVQGQGYTF.

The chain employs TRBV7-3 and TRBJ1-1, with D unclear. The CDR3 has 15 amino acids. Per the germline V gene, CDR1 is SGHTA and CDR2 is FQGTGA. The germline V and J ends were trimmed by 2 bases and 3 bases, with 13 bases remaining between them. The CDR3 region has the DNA TGTGCCAGCAGCTTAGGCGGAGGTGGGGACACTGAAGCTTTCTTT. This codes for CASSLGGGGDTEAFF. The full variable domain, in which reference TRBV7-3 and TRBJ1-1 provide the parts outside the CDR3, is GAGVSQTPSNKVTEKGKYVELRCDPISGHTALYWYRQSLGQGPEFLIYFQGTGAADDSGLPNDRFFAVRPEGSVSTLKIQRTERGDSAVYLCASSLGGGGDTEAFFGQGTRLTVV.

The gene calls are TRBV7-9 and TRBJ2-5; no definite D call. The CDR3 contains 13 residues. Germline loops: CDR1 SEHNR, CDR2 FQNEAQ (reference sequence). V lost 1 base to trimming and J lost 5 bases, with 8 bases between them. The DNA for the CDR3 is TGTGCCAGCAGCTTAGGTGGTTGGGAGACCCAGTACTTC. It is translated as CASSLGGWETQYF.

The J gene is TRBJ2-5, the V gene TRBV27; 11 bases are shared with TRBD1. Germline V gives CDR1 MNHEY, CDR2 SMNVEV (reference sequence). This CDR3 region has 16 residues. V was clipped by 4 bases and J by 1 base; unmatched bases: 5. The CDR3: CASSSDRGLGQETQYF. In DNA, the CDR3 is TGTGCCAGCAGTTCGGACAGGGGGCTCGGCCAAGAGACCCAGTACTTC.

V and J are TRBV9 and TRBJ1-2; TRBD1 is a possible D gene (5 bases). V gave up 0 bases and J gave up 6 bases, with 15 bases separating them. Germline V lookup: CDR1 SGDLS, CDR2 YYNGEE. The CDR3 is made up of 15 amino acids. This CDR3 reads CASSVGSGWGDGYTF. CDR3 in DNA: TGTGCCAGCAGCGTAGGTAGCGGATGGGGGGATGGCTACACCTTC. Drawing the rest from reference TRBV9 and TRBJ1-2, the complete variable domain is DSGVTQTPKHLITATGQRVTLRCSPRSGDLSVYWYQQSLDQGLQFLIQYYNGEERAKGNILERFSAQQFPDLHSELNLSSLELGDSALYFCASSVGSGWGDGYTFGSGTRLTVV.

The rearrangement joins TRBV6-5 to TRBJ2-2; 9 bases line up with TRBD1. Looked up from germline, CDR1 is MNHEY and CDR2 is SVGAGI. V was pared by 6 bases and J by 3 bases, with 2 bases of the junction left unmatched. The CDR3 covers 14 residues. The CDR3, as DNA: TGTGCCAGCAGGGACAGGGGCTACACCGGGGAGCTGTTTTTT. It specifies CASRDRGYTGELFF.

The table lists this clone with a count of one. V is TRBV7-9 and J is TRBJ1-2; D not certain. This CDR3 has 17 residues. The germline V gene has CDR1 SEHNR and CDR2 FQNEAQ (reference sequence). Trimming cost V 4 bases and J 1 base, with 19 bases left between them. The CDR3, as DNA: TGTGCCAGCAGCTCCCTCCGGGCCGGAAATTTTAACTATGGCTACACCTTC. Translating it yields CASSSLRAGNFNYGYTF.

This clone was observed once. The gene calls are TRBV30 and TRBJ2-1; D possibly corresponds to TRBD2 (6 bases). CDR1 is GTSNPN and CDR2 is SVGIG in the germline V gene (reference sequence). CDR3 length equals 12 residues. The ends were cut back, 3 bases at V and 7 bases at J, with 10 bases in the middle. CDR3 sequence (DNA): TGTGCCTGGAGCCGGGGGAGGAATGAGCAGTTCTTC. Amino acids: CAWSRGRNEQFF.

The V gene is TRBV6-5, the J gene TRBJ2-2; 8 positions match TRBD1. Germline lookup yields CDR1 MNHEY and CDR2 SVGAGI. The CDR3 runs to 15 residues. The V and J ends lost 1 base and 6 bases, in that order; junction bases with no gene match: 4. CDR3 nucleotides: TGTGCCAGCAGTTACTTAACAGGGGGTCCCGGGGAGCTGTTTTTT. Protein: CASSYLTGGPGELFF.

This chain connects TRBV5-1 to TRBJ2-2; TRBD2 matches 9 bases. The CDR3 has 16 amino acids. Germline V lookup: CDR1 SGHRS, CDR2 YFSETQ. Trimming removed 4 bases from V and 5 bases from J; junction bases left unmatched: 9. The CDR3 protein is CASSPPLAGWTGELFF. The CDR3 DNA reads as TGCGCCAGCAGCCCCCCGCTAGCGGGGTGGACCGGGGAGCTGTTTTTT. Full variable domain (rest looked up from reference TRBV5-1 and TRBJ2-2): KAGVTQTPRYLIKTRGQQVTLSCSPISGHRSVSWYQQTPGQGLQFLFEYFSETQRNKGNFPGRFSGRQFSNSRSEMNVSTLELGDSALYLCASSPPLAGWTGELFFGEGSRLTVL.

CDR3 residues: CASSLGGGQGDEKLFF. CDR3 coding DNA: TGTGCCAGCAGCTTAGGTGGGGGACAGGGTGATGAAAAACTGTTTTTT. The V gene is TRBV7-6, the J gene TRBJ1-4, with 9 bases aligning to TRBD1. Germline trimming cut 1 base from V and 6 bases from J; bases unmatched to any gene: 6. This CDR3 contains 16 residues. CDR1 is SGHVS and CDR2 is FNYEAQ in the germline V gene.

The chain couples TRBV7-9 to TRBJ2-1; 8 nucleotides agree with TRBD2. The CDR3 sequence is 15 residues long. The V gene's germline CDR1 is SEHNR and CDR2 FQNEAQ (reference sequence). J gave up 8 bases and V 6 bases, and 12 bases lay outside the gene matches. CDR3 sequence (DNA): TGTGCCAGCAGACTGATGACCGCGGGGGGCGATGAGCAGTTCTTC. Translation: CASRLMTAGGDEQFF.

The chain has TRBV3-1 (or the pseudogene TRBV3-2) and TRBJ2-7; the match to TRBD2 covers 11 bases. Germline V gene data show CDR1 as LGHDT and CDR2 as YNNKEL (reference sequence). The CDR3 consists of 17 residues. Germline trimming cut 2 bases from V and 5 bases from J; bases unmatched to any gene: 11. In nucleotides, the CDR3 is TGTGCCAGCAGCCAAAAGAGTCTAGCGGGGGGTCTCCACGAGCAGTACTTC. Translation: CASSQKSLAGGLHEQYF.